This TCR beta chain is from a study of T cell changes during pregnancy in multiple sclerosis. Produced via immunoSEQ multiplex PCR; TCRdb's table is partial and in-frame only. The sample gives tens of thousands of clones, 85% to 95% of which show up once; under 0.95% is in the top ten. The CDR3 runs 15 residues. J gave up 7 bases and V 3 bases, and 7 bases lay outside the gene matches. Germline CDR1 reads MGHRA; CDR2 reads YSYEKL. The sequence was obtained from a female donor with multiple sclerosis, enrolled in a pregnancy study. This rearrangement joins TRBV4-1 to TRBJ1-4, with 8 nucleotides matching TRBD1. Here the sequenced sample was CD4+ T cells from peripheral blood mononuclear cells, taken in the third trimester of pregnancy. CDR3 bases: TGCGCCAGCAGCCAGGCCGGGACAGGAAGTGAAAAACTGTTTTTT. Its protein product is CASSQAGTGSEKLFF.